One sample yielded the 12 T cell receptor beta chains listed below, sequenced in a study of breast tumors, draining lymph nodes, adjacent tissues. TCRdb called the multiplex PCR reads again in MiXCR, with one record for every CDR3 protein. The sample has some 100,000 distinct CDR3 sequences; less than 25% are singletons. Breast cancer patients provided tissue from their axillary draining lymph nodes. Material: axillary lymph node tissue. These receptor sequences come from a female donor with breast cancer. Some clones in this sample may be carry-over from other donors' samples.

In this sample, this clonotype turned up many times. V usage is TRBV7-2 and J usage is TRBJ2-1, with 8 bases fitting TRBD2. CDR1 and CDR2 from the germline V gene are SGHTA and FQGNSA. The CDR3 runs to 14 residues. The junction had 4 bases not matched to a gene; V was cut back by 5 bases and J by 4 bases. CDR3 residues: CASSPGTSYNEQFF. The CDR3 nucleotides read TGTGCCAGCAGCCCCGGGACTAGTTACAATGAGCAGTTCTTC.

This clonotype appeared many times. The chain uses TRBV27 and TRBJ1-5; unclear D gene. Looked up from germline, CDR1 is MNHEY and CDR2 is SMNVEV (reference sequence). V lost 3 bases, J lost 4 bases, and 16 bases lay in between. The CDR3 runs to 16 residues. The CDR3 nucleotides read TGTGCCAGCAGTTTTCTATCGGGAATTGGGAATCAGCCCCAGCATTTT. Protein sequence: CASSFLSGIGNQPQHF.

This clonotype has a count of ten or more. The chain recombines TRBV19 with TRBJ1-3; D is ambiguous. The V gene's germline CDR1 is LNHDA and CDR2 SQIVND (reference sequence). This CDR3 region has 13 residues. The V and J ends lost 4 bases and 4 bases respectively, with 8 bases between them. CDR3 coding DNA: TGTGCCAGTAGTACCGGACTGGGAAACACCATATATTTT. This translates into CASSTGLGNTIYF.

Ten or more counts support this clonotype. The V call is TRBV5-6, the J call TRBJ2-1; D may be TRBD2 (7 bases). V lost 4 bases and J 0 bases, leaving 11 bases between the germline ends. Germline V gene lookup returns CDR1 SGHDT and CDR2 YYEEEE. The CDR3 extends over 15 amino acids. The CDR3 sequence is CASSAGAGSYNEQFF. CDR3 DNA sequence: TGTGCCAGCAGCGCGGGGGCGGGCTCCTACAATGAGCAGTTCTTC.

This clonotype has a count of ten or more. The chain has TRBV5-1 and TRBJ1-6, with TRBD1 as a possible D gene (6 bases). The CDR3 consists of 16 residues. V was clipped by 0 bases and J by 8 bases, with 15 bases between them. The V gene's germline CDR1 is SGHRS and CDR2 YFSETQ. The CDR3 region is CASSLARGGEDSPLHF. The DNA of the CDR3 is TGCGCCAGCAGCTTGGCCAGGGGAGGGGAGGATTCACCCCTCCACTTT.

V and J are TRBV18 and TRBJ2-1; 9 bases are a match to TRBD2. The trim removed 0 bases at V and 5 bases at J, leaving 5 bases unmatched. This CDR3 contains 16 residues. Germline assignment: CDR1 KGHSH and CDR2 LQKENI. The CDR3 is CASSPPGLAGNNEQFF. CDR3 nucleotides: TGTGCCAGCTCACCACCGGGGCTAGCGGGGAACAATGAGCAGTTCTTC.

The table lists this clonotype with many counts. V gene TRBV7-9 combines with J gene TRBJ2-5; TRBD1 is a possible D gene (6 bases). Germline V CDR1 and CDR2: SEHNR, FQNEAQ (reference sequence). This CDR3 has 13 amino acids. Trimming removed 1 base from V and 7 bases from J, with 10 bases in between. The DNA of the CDR3 is TGTGCCAGCAGCTTAGACAGGGATGGGACCCAGTACTTC. Translated, it gives CASSLDRDGTQYF.

Note on this clonotype: Just one base apart from a much larger clone, this may be a read error. CDR3: CTSSGPNQPQHF. The CDR3 DNA sequence: TGTACCAGCAGCGGGCCCAATCAGCCCCAGCATTTT. The V and J genes are TRBV27 and TRBJ1-5; D ambiguous. The CDR3 loop spans 12 amino acids. Looked up from germline, CDR1 is MNHEY and CDR2 is SMNVEV (reference sequence).

This clonotype has a single count. A read error is possible here, since a much larger clone lies one base away. This sequence joins TRBV20-1 and TRBJ2-2; no definite D call. This CDR3 region has 14 residues. CDR1 and CDR2 from the germline V gene are DFQATT and SNEGSKA (reference sequence). Trimming shortened V by 1 base and J by 8 bases, and 14 bases separated the two germline ends. CDR3: CSARGPRRRGELFF. The CDR3, as DNA: TGCAGTGCTAGAGGCCCGCGGAGACGTGGGGAGCTGTTTTTT.

This clonotype was recorded at least ten times. The chain has TRBV19 and TRBJ1-2; D uncertain. CDR3 length: 15 residues. The ends were cut back, 5 bases at V and 3 bases at J, with 16 bases in the middle. In germline, CDR1 is LNHDA, CDR2 SQIVND (reference sequence). CDR3 region: CASSFGSGNDYGYTF. The CDR3 DNA is TGTGCCAGTAGTTTCGGCTCGGGGAATGACTATGGCTACACCTTC.

This clonotype has at least ten counts. V gene TRBV29-1 combines with J gene TRBJ1-2; D is possibly TRBD1 (5 bases). From germline, CDR1 is SQVTM and CDR2 ANQGSEA. The CDR3 extends over 15 amino acids. V shed 0 bases and J shed 5 bases, with 16 bases lying between them. CDR3 bases: TGCAGCGTTGAAGATGGGGGTCGAACAGTTTATGGCTACACCTTC. This gives the protein CSVEDGGRTVYGYTF.

In the case of this clonotype: With a much larger clone just one base away, this may be a read error. Lacking the conserved final phenylalanine or tryptophan, this CDR3 likely reflects a read error. The chain couples TRBV6-6 to TRBJ2-7; D is unresolved. The CDR3 contains 11 residues. Germline assignment: CDR1 MNHNY and CDR2 SVGAGI (reference sequence). The germline V and J ends were trimmed by 2 bases and 6 bases, with 5 bases remaining between them. The CDR3 loop reads CASSYNSEQYL. The DNA for the CDR3 is TGTGCCAGCAGTTACAATTCCGAGCAGTACCTC.